Below are 19 T cell receptor beta chains sequenced from a single sample in a study of T cells expressing NK-cell markers. TCRdb re-called the 5' RACE reads and gives one entry per CDR3 protein, without DNA. The listing contains 350,000 to 400,000 distinct CDR3 sequences. Sequences were obtained from blood T cells: a sorted CD56 or NKG2C T cell subset, CD4+ or CD8+ T cells, or bulk PBMC T cells (not recorded which). The source of these receptors is a woman aged 45 to 65 in good health.

This chain connects TRBV5-1 to TRBJ2-3; the TCRdb call, TRBD2, lacks DNA for checking. Per germline, CDR1 SGHRS and CDR2 YFSETQ. The CDR3 extends over 14 amino acids. This CDR3 is CASRLDIGPDTQYF.

The rearrangement links TRBV4-1 to TRBJ2-5; TCRdb indicates TRBD2, and absent DNA this call remains unverified. Germline V gene data show CDR1 as MGHRA and CDR2 as YSYEKL. This CDR3 region has 17 residues. CDR3: CASSPPGVGRGGETQYF.

The chain is built from TRBV20-1 and TRBJ2-1; checking the TCRdb D call of TRBD1 is not possible without DNA. The CDR3 extends over 13 amino acids. The germline gives CDR1 DFQATT, CDR2 SNEGSKA (reference sequence). The CDR3: CSARVSPGNEQFF.

This chain uses TRBV5-1 with TRBJ2-3. In germline, CDR1 is SGHRS, CDR2 YFSETQ. The CDR3 is 15 amino acids. CDR3 loop: CASSPQRLYLDTQYF.

V gene TRBV7-9 combines with J gene TRBJ2-1; TCRdb's D call of TRBD2 is untestable without DNA. The CDR3 loop spans 19 amino acids. The V gene's germline CDR1 is SEHNR and CDR2 FQNEAQ (reference sequence). This CDR3 is CASTQVSIAGGLGRNEQFF.

The CDR3 loop is CASSSRTAPLRTDTQYF. J is TRBJ2-3 and V is TRBV7-9; the D gene TCRdb calls, TRBD2, cannot be checked with no DNA. The germline gives CDR1 SEHNR, CDR2 FQNEAQ (reference sequence). The CDR3 has 17 amino acids.

V is TRBV6-5 and J is TRBJ1-1; without DNA, the TCRdb call of TRBD1 cannot be checked. Germline V gene sequence: CDR1 MNHEY, CDR2 SVGAGI. This CDR3 has 14 residues. This chain's CDR3 is CASSYGASVTEAFF.

The J gene is TRBJ2-3, the V gene TRBV3-1; TCRdb selects TRBD1, and the lack of DNA leaves this call unchecked. From germline, CDR1 is LGHDT and CDR2 YNNKEL (reference sequence). The CDR3 consists of 15 residues. The CDR3 region is CASSQDRLGGDTQYF.

The rearrangement links TRBV12-3 or TRBV12-4 to TRBJ1-6. The CDR3 runs 14 residues. CDR3 in amino acids: CASGTSSYNSPLHF.

The CDR3 region is CASSQVVSGYEQYF. This chain connects TRBV4-1 to TRBJ2-7. Germline V gene sequence: CDR1 MGHRA, CDR2 YSYEKL. The CDR3 has 14 amino acids.

J is TRBJ2-3 and V is TRBV20-1; the D call from TCRdb, TRBD1, cannot be confirmed without DNA. Germline CDR1 and CDR2: DFQATT and SNEGSKA (reference sequence). The CDR3 is made up of 14 amino acids. CDR3 region: CSAKRGGAVDTQYF.

The chain uses TRBV12-3 or TRBV12-4 and TRBJ2-5; TCRdb outputs TRBD2, but without DNA this stays unchecked. The CDR3 is 15 residues long. The chain's CDR3 is CASSSRSLRGETQYF.

J is TRBJ1-2 and V is TRBV10-3. This CDR3 comprises 15 residues. The germline gives CDR1 ENHRY, CDR2 SYGVKD. The chain's CDR3 is CAISEWSGSNYGYTF.

This chain connects TRBV11-3 to TRBJ2-7; the TCRdb call, TRBD2, lacks DNA for checking. From germline, CDR1 is SGHNT and CDR2 YENEEA. The CDR3 sequence is 16 residues long. CDR3 sequence reads: CASSLDRAGDGYEQYF.

The chain combines TRBV11-2 with TRBJ2-3; absent DNA, TCRdb's TRBD1 call cannot be checked. The CDR3 contains 12 residues. Germline V CDR1 and CDR2: SGHAT, FQNNGV. The CDR3 loop reads CASSVGGGTQYF. Full variable domain (rest looked up from reference TRBV11-2 and TRBJ2-3): EAGVAQSPRYKIIEKRQSVAFWCNPISGHATLYWYQQILGQGPKLLIQFQNNGVVDDSQLPKDRFSAERLKGVDSTLKIQPAKLEDSAVYLCASSVGGGTQYFGPGTRLTVL.

V and J are TRBV20-1 and TRBJ2-3. The length of the CDR3 is 13 residues. Germline V gene lookup returns CDR1 DFQATT and CDR2 SNEGSKA (reference sequence). The CDR3 spells CSVKSPTLDTQYF.

The V call is TRBV7-3, the J call TRBJ2-2; the D call from TCRdb, TRBD1, cannot be confirmed without DNA. From germline, CDR1 is SGHTA and CDR2 FQGTGA. This CDR3 is 16 amino acids long. The CDR3 spells CASSLLGTSNTGELFF.

The gene calls are TRBV2 and TRBJ1-2; checking the TCRdb D call of TRBD1 is not possible without DNA. In germline, CDR1 is SNHLY, CDR2 FYNNEI. The CDR3 contains 14 residues. The CDR3 sequence is CASSDEGLAYGYTF.

The chain's CDR3 is CASSLELAGPTGELFF. V gene TRBV11-2 combines with J gene TRBJ2-2; TCRdb's assignment of TRBD2 cannot be checked, as there is no DNA. Germline values: CDR1 SGHAT, CDR2 FQNNGV. The length of the CDR3 is 16 residues.